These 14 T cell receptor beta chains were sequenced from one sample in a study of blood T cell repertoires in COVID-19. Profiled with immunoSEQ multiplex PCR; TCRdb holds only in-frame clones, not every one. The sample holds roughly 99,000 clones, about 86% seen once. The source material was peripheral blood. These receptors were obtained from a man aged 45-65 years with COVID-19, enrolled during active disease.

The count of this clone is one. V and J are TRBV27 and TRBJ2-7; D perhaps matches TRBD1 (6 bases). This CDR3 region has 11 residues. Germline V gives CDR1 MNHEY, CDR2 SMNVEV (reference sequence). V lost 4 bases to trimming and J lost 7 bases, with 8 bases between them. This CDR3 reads CASSSRGEQYF. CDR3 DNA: TGTGCCAGCAGTTCAAGGGGGGAGCAGTACTTC.

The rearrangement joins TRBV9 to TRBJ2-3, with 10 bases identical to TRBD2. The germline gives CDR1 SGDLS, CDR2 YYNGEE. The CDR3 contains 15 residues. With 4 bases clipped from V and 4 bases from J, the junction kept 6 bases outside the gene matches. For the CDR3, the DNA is TGTGCCAGCAGCTCAGTAGCGGGGGGTTCAGATACGCAGTATTTT. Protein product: CASSSVAGGSDTQYF.

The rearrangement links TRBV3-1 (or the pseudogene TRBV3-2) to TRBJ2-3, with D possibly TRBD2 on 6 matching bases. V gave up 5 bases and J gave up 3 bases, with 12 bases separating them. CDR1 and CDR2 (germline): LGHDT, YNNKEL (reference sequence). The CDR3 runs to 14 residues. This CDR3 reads CASSSFGGTDTQYF. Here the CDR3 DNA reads TGTGCCAGCAGCTCGTTTGGGGGGACAGATACGCAGTATTTT.

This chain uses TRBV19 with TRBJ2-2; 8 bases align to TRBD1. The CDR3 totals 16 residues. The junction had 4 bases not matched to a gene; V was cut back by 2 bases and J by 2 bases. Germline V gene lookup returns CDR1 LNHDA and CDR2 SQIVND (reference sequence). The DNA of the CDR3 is TGTGCCAGTAGTATATATGGGACAGGCAACACCGGGGAGCTGTTTTTT. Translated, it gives CASSIYGTGNTGELFF.

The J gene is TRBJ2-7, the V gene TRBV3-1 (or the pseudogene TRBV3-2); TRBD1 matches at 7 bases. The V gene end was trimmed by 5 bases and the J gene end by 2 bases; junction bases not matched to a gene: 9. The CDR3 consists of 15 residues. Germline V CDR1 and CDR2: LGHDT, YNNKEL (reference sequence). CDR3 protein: CASSITTDRTYEQYF. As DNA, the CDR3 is TGTGCCAGCAGCATTACTACGGACAGGACCTACGAGCAGTACTTC.

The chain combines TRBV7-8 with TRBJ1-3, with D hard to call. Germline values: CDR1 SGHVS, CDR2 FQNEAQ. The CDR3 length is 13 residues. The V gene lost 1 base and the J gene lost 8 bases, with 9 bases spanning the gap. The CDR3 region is CASSLGPEYTIYF. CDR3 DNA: TGTGCCAGCAGCTTAGGGCCTGAATACACCATATATTTT.

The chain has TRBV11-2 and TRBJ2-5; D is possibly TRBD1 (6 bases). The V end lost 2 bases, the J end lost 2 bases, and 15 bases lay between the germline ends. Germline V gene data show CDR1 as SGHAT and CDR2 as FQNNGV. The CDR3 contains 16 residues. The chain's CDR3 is CASSLTPGQPQETQYF. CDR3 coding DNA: TGTGCCAGCAGCTTAACCCCCGGACAGCCTCAAGAGACCCAGTACTTC.

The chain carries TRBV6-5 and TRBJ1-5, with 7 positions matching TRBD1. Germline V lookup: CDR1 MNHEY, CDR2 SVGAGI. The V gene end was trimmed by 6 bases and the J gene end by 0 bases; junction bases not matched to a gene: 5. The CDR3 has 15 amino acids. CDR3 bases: TGTGCCAGCAGCCCCGACAGGGTTAGCAATCAGCCCCAGCATTTT. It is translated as CASSPDRVSNQPQHF.

The CDR3 sequence: CASSAPSLPEAFF. The CDR3 DNA reads TGTGCCAGCAGTGCCCCCTCACTTCCTGAAGCTTTCTTT. The chain couples TRBV2 to TRBJ1-1; D gene unclear. Per germline, CDR1 SNHLY and CDR2 FYNNEI. V was trimmed by 4 bases and J by 6 bases, leaving 12 bases between them. The CDR3 contains 13 residues.

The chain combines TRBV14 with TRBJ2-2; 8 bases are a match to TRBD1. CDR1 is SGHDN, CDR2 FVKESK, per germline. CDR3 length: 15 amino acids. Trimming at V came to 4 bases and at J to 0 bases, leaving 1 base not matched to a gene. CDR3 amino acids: CASSLGQANTGELFF. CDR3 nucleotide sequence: TGTGCCAGCAGCCTGGGACAGGCGAACACCGGGGAGCTGTTTTTT.

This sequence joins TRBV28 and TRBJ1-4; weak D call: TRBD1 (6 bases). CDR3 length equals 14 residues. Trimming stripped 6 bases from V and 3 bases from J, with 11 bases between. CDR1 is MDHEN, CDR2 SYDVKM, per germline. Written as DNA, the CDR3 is TGTGCCAGCAGCAGAGGGGGAGCTAATGAAAAACTGTTTTTT. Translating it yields CASSRGGANEKLFF.

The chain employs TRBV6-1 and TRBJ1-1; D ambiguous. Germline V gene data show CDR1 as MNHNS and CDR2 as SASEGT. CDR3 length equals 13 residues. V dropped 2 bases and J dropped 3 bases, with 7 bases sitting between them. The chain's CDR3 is CASSEIRDTEAFF. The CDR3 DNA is TGTGCCAGCAGTGAAATTCGGGACACTGAAGCTTTCTTT.

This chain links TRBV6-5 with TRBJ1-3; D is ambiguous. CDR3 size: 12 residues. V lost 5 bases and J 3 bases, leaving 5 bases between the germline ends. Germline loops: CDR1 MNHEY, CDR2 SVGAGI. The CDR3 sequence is CASSPRGNTIYF. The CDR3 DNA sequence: TGTGCCAGCAGTCCGCGTGGAAACACCATATATTTT.

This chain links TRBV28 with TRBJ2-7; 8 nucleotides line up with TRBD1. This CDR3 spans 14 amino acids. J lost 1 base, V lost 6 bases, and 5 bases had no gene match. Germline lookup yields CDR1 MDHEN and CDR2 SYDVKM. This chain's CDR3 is CASRDDRGSYEQYF. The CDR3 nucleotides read TGTGCCAGCAGAGACGACAGGGGATCCTACGAGCAGTACTTC.